The clone carrying this T cell receptor beta chain was detected many times. CDR3 size: 15 residues. V gave up 3 bases and J gave up 5 bases; unmatched junction bases: 4. CDR1 and CDR2 from the germline V gene are SEHNR and FQNEAQ (reference sequence). This record belongs to a study of patients and donors after allogeneic stem cell transplantation. A single record per CDR3 protein comes from TCRdb applying MiXCR to the RT-PCR reads. The table includes 15,000 to 20,000 distinct CDR3 sequences, around 4.5% detected once. The sequenced sample was blood, either unsorted or a sorted T cell fraction (not recorded which). This receptor was obtained from a human donor who was either an allogeneic HSCT recipient or a stem cell or donor lymphocyte infusion donor (not recorded which). It is not recorded whose cells these are; they may come from a transplant donor. This chain uses TRBV7-9 with TRBJ2-1, with TRBD2 matching over 10 bases. The CDR3, as DNA: TGTGCCAGCAGCTTTCGGAGCGGGGGGGACAATGAGCAGTTCTTC. Its protein is CASSFRSGGDNEQFF.